The sample holds one count of the clone carrying this T cell receptor beta chain. TCRdb keeps only in-frame clones here, not all; method: immunoSEQ multiplex PCR. The sample includes 150,000 to 200,000 clones, around nine tenths of them seen just once. This record belongs to a study of control samples from healthy donors and cancer patients. V lost 6 bases and J lost 8; bases outside the gene matches: 3. The CDR3 length is 13 residues. In germline, CDR1 is SQVTM, CDR2 ANQGSEA. V gene TRBV29-1 combines with J gene TRBJ2-1; TRBD2 aligns across 14 bases. Input material: blood. The clonotype was recovered from a woman younger than 45 in good health. CDR3 sequence reads: CSVPGLAGDEQFF. CDR3 in DNA: TGCAGCGTCCCGGGACTAGCGGGAGATGAGCAGTTCTTC.